Listed below are T cell receptor beta chains from one sample, sequenced in a study of cytomegalovirus exposure and HLA in healthy donors. The repertoire was sequenced with immunoSEQ multiplex PCR; TCRdb's copy has only in-frame clones and lacks some. The sample carries under 150,000 clones, 82% recorded once. The sequenced sample was PBMCs. The source is a woman aged 45-65 years in good health and CMV-seropositive. Each CDR3 is given with its conserved first and last residue. A D gene is named only where the DNA matches it firmly. Expanded clones are given a class, and other clones once, few, many or no size at all.

TRBJ2-7,-,TRBV19,TRBD2,TGTGCCAGTAGTCAACAAGCGGGACGGGACGAGCAGTACTTC,CASSQQAGRDEQYF
TRBJ1-2,-,TRBV10-3,-,TGTGCCATCAGTGAGGCGGGGGGGGCCGGGCGGGCCCAAGTGGAGCTCTATGGCTACACCTTC,CAISEAGGAGRAQVELYGYTF
TRBJ2-1,-,TRBV11-2,TRBD2,TGTGCCAGCAGCCTTGGGGAGGGGCAGTTCTTC,CASSLGEGQFF
TRBJ2-1,-,TRBV4-3,TRBD1,TGCGCCAGCAGCCAAGATATGGAGTCTGGACAGGGTAGGAATGAGCAGTTCTTC,CASSQDMESGQGRNEQFF
TRBJ2-7,-,TRBV10-1,-,TGCGCCAGCAGTCCCGCGCGGAGCGGGCCTAACTCCTACGAGCAGTACTTC,CASSPARSGPNSYEQYF
TRBJ2-7,once,TRBV5-6,TRBD1,TGTGCCAGCAGCTTGGGGGGGACAGCCATCTCCTACGAGCAGTACTTC,CASSLGGTAISYEQYF
TRBJ2-1,-,TRBV2,TRBD2,TGTGCCAGCAGAGCGGGACTAGCGGGAACCTACAATGAGCAGTTCTTC,CASRAGLAGTYNEQFF
TRBJ1-5,-,TRBV4-1,TRBD1,TGCGCCAGCAGCCAAGTGACCGGGCAGGGGGCGGGTCAGCCCCAGCATTTT,CASSQVTGQGAGQPQHF
TRBJ2-7,-,TRBV7-9,-,TGTGCCAGCAGCCCCCCATTAGGGACTTCCTACGAGCAGTACTTC,CASSPPLGTSYEQYF
TRBJ2-3,-,TRBV5-1,TRBD1,TGCGCCAGCAGCTTTTATCCCCCGGGACAGATCCTTTTTAGCACAGATACGCAGTATTTT,CASSFYPPGQILFSTDTQYF
TRBJ2-6,-,TRBV30,-,TGTGCCCTGGAATTAGGCCCTGGGGCCAACGGCCTGACTTTC,CALELGPGANGLTF
TRBJ1-1,-,TRBV13,TRBD1,TGTGCCAGCAGCGGACCGGGACAGGGTTTGAACACTGAAGCTTTCTTT,CASSGPGQGLNTEAFF
TRBJ2-1,few,TRBV10-3,-,TGTGCCATCGGTGGCGGGTGGGAAGAGCAGTTCTTC,CAIGGGWEEQFF
TRBJ2-7,-,TRBV7-9,TRBD1,TGTGCCAGCAGCTTAATGCAGGGGGCCTCCTACGAGCAGTACTTC,CASSLMQGASYEQYF
TRBJ1-5,-,TRBV19,-,TGTGCCAGTAGTATGAACAGGGTCGGCAATCAGCCCCAGCATTTT,CASSMNRVGNQPQHF
TRBJ1-4,-,TRBV7-9,TRBD1,TGTGCCAGCAGCTTGGGGACAGGGGATGAAAAACTGTTTTTT,CASSLGTGDEKLFF
TRBJ2-5,-,TRBV5-1,-,TGCGCCAGCAGCTTCCAACTTTCCCCGGGGGAGACCCAGTACTTC,CASSFQLSPGETQYF
TRBJ1-6,once,TRBV15,-,TGTGCCACCAGCAGAGATCGGGGGTTTAATTCACCCCTCCACTTT,CATSRDRGFNSPLHF
TRBJ1-1,-,TRBV30,-,TGTGCCTGGAGGGGGGGGCCGAACACTGAAGCTTTCTTT,CAWRGGPNTEAFF
TRBJ2-7,once,TRBV7-8,TRBD2,TGTGCCAGCAGCTTAGATCTGGGAGGGGACGGGTCCGAGCAGTACTTC,CASSLDLGGDGSEQYF
TRBJ2-7,-,TRBV10-3,TRBD2,TGTGCCATCTCCGGAGGTAGCGGGGACTCCTACGAGCAGTACTTC,CAISGGSGDSYEQYF
TRBJ1-5,-,TRBV2,-,TGTGCCAGCAGTGATTGGCAGGGTGATCAGCCCCAGCATTTT,CASSDWQGDQPQHF
TRBJ1-1,few,TRBV7-2,-,TGTGCCAGCAGCTTGGGCGGGGGGAACACTGAAGCTTTCTTT,CASSLGGGNTEAFF
TRBJ1-3,-,TRBV9,-,TGTGCCAGCAGCGGTGTAGGGCAGGGGAGCAGAGGAAACACCATATATTTT,CASSGVGQGSRGNTIYF
TRBJ2-6,-,TRBV21-1,-,TGTGCCAGCAGCCGCGCTAAGACTGGGGCCAACGTCCTGACTTTC,CASSRAKTGANVLTF
TRBJ1-2,-,TRBV27,TRBD1,TGTGCCAGCAGTTCCTTGAGGGGGCCCTATGGCTACACCTTC,CASSSLRGPYGYTF
TRBJ1-6,-,TRBV9,-,TGTGCCAGCAGCGGGGGCGGGACGGTAAACTCACCCCTCCACTTT,CASSGGGTVNSPLHF
TRBJ2-3,-,TRBV12-1,-,TGTGCCAGCAGCTCTAGACTAGCGGGGGGTCTCCCGGGCGGACTTGGGCAGTATTTT,CASSSRLAGGLPGGLGQYF
TRBJ2-7,-,TRBV7-2,-,TGTGCCAGCAGCCCTTTCTATACCTACGAGCAGTACTTC,CASSPFYTYEQYF
TRBJ1-1,-,TRBV7-2,-,TGTGCCAGCAGCCTTGACAGGCTCCGGAACACTGAAGCTTTCTTT,CASSLDRLRNTEAFF
TRBJ2-7,-,TRBV7-2,TRBD1,TGTGCCAGCAGCGAGGGGACAGGGGAGGTGTACGAGCAGTACTTC,CASSEGTGEVYEQYF
TRBJ2-1,once,TRBV29-1,TRBD1,TGCAGCGTTGAGTTAGGGACAGGTAGCTCCTACAATGAGCAGTTCTTC,CSVELGTGSSYNEQFF
TRBJ1-1,-,TRBV10-3,-,TGTGCCGCGGCGGGACTTTCTGAAGCTTTCTTT,CAAAGLSEAFF
TRBJ2-7,-,TRBV5-8,TRBD1,TGTGCCAGCAGCTCACCCGTGGACAGGGGATACTACGAGCAGTACTTC,CASSSPVDRGYYEQYF
TRBJ2-1,-,TRBV7-2,TRBD1,TGTGCCAGCAGCCCCCGGACAGGGGACGGTGGGCAGTTCTTC,CASSPRTGDGGQFF
TRBJ2-3,-,TRBV2,-,TGTGCCACCCAACGCCAGGGTCAAGATACGCAGTATTTT,CATQRQGQDTQYF
TRBJ2-7,-,TRBV7-2,TRBD2,TGTGCCAGCAGCCCGGGACTAGCGATTACCTACGAGCAGTACTTC,CASSPGLAITYEQYF
TRBJ1-3,few,TRBV13,-,TGTGCCAGCAGCTCCAGACAGGGAAACACCATATATTTT,CASSSRQGNTIYF
TRBJ2-3,-,TRBV29-1,TRBD2,TGCAGCGTTGCTGGACTAGCGGGGGGCTCAGATACGCAGTATTTT,CSVAGLAGGSDTQYF
TRBJ1-1,once,TRBV5-1,-,TGCGCCAGCAGCTTGGCTATGGGCAGGGTAGGTGCGAACACTGAGGCTTTCTTT,CASSLAMGRVGANTEAFF
TRBJ2-2,-,TRBV7-6,TRBD1,TGTGCCAGCAGCTTCCTTTGGGGCCAGGGGGCAAACACCGGGGAGCTGTTTTTT,CASSFLWGQGANTGELFF
TRBJ2-5,-,TRBV19,TRBD1,TGTGCCAGTAGCCCGGGACAGGGGGGAGAGACCCAGTACTTC,CASSPGQGGETQYF
TRBJ1-1,-,TRBV19,TRBD1,TGTGCCAGTAGTAGCCGCCGACAGGGACCCACTGAAGCTTTCTTT,CASSSRRQGPTEAFF
TRBJ2-7,-,TRBV28,TRBD1,TGTGCCAGCATTACCTCCGGCGGGACAGGGCCCTTCTACGAGCAGTACTTC,CASITSGGTGPFYEQYF
TRBJ2-1,-,TRBV2,TRBD1,TGTGCCAGCAGTTTTATTAATGGACAGGGACAGTTCTTC,CASSFINGQGQFF
TRBJ2-7,-,TRBV7-3,-,TGTGCCAGCAGCTTAGGAGGGAGTGACGAGCAGTACTTC,CASSLGGSDEQYF
TRBJ1-1,-,TRBV28,TRBD1,TGTGCCAGCAGTTCTGGACAGGGCCCTGAAGCTTTCTTT,CASSSGQGPEAFF
TRBJ1-5,-,TRBV30,-,TGTGCCTACAACGTAGGGGGTCGTCGGCCCCAGCATTTT,CAYNVGGRRPQHF
TRBJ2-1,-,TRBV5-4,TRBD2,TGTGCCAGCAGCCCCGGGACTAGCCTTGTTCACAATGAGCAGTTCTTC,CASSPGTSLVHNEQFF
TRBJ1-4,once,TRBV27,-,TGTGCCAGCGCCCCACAGGGAGCTAATGAAAAACTGTTTTTT,CASAPQGANEKLFF
TRBJ2-3,-,TRBV5-1,TRBD1,TGCGCCAGCAGCCGTGGGACAGCTGAGGCAGATACGCAGTATTTT,CASSRGTAEADTQYF
TRBJ1-2,-,TRBV5-1,-,TGCGCCAGCAGCTACGGTACACAGGTCAACTATGGCTACACCTTC,CASSYGTQVNYGYTF
TRBJ1-5,once,TRBV19,-,TGTGCCAGCCAATTGGGAGTTGCGAATCAGCCCCAGCATTTT,CASQLGVANQPQHF
TRBJ2-7,-,TRBV13,-,TGTGCCAGCAGCTTATACTACGAGCAGTACTTC,CASSLYYEQYF
TRBJ2-1,once,TRBV5-1,-,TGCGCCAGCAGCTTGGACCCTAGCAATGAGCAGTTCTTC,CASSLDPSNEQFF
TRBJ1-3,-,TRBV11-2,TRBD1,TGTGCCAGCAGCCCCAACCGACAGGGGGCTGGAAACACCATATATTTT,CASSPNRQGAGNTIYF
TRBJ1-2,-,TRBV6-5,-,TGTGCCAGCAATGTCCAGGCCCCCTATGGCTACACCTTC,CASNVQAPYGYTF